This passage covers 13 T cell receptor beta chains from one sample sequenced in a study of cytomegalovirus exposure and HLA in healthy donors. Primers included in the PCR were 60 Vbeta and 13 Jbeta primers. The repertoire was sequenced with immunoSEQ multiplex PCR; TCRdb's copy has only in-frame clones and lacks some. The sample contains 100,000 to 150,000 clones, 70% to 85% of which appear only once. Sample: PBMCs. Source of these receptors: a young man in good health and CMV-seronegative.

The rearrangement links TRBV11-2 to TRBJ1-1; 7 bases align to TRBD1. This CDR3 region has 17 residues. Germline V gives CDR1 SGHAT, CDR2 FQNNGV. The V segment lost 3 bases and the J segment 1 base; nucleotides outside the gene matches: 11. CDR3 residues: CASSLLGGTAKNTEAFF. CDR3 coding DNA: TGTGCCAGCAGCTTGCTCGGAGGGACAGCCAAGAACACTGAAGCTTTCTTT. Full variable domain (missing parts from reference TRBV11-2 and TRBJ1-1): EAGVAQSPRYKIIEKRQSVAFWCNPISGHATLYWYQQILGQGPKLLIQFQNNGVVDDSQLPKDRFSAERLKGVDSTLKIQPAKLEDSAVYLCASSLLGGTAKNTEAFFGQGTRLTVV.

This rearrangement joins TRBV9 to TRBJ1-3; the D is unclear. The V and J ends lost 2 bases and 4 bases respectively, with 10 bases between them. Germline loops: CDR1 SGDLS, CDR2 YYNGEE. The CDR3 is made up of 14 amino acids. As DNA, the CDR3 is TGTGCCAGCAGCGTCGAGGGCGGCGGAAACACCATATATTTT. It encodes CASSVEGGGNTIYF.

The chain carries TRBV5-1 and TRBJ2-7, with TRBD1 identical over 8 bases. With V trimmed by 4 bases and J by 1 base, 10 bases remained unmatched. The CDR3 length is 16 residues. Looked up from germline, CDR1 is SGHRS and CDR2 is YFSETQ. The CDR3 nucleotides are TGCGCCAGCAGCCCCACGGTAGGACAGGGTTCCTACGAGCAGTACTTC. This codes for CASSPTVGQGSYEQYF.

Here the CDR3 reads CATSRVGGLAFF. The CDR3, as DNA: TGTGCCACCAGCAGAGTTGGGGGACTGGCTTTCTTT. The chain employs TRBV15 and TRBJ1-1; a weak D match, TRBD1 (5 bases). The CDR3 has 12 residues. The V end lost 1 base, the J end lost 11 bases, and 11 bases lay between the germline ends. The V gene's germline CDR1 is LNHNV and CDR2 YYDKDF (reference sequence).

There are a few counts of this clone. This chain links TRBV12-5 with TRBJ1-2; TRBD1 might be the D (6 bases). Germline lookup yields CDR1 LGHNT and CDR2 FRNRAP. V was pared by 0 bases and J by 3 bases, with 17 bases between. The length of the CDR3 is 17 residues. The CDR3 nucleotides read TGTGCTAGTGGTTTGGTACCCCGGGGGCGGGAGGACTATGGCTACACCTTC. It codes for CASGLVPRGREDYGYTF. The full variable domain, with the rest looked up from reference TRBV12-5 and TRBJ1-2, is DARVTQTPRHKVTEMGQEVTMRCQPILGHNTVFWYRQTMMQGLELLAYFRNRAPLDDSGMPKDRFSAEMPDATLATLKIQPSEPRDSAVYFCASGLVPRGREDYGYTFGSGTRLTVV.

The chain employs TRBV10-3 and TRBJ2-7; D not certain. Germline values: CDR1 ENHRY, CDR2 SYGVKD. The CDR3 spans 14 residues. V was pared by 6 bases and J by 1 base, with 13 bases between. The CDR3 is CAIRVDGGSYEQYF. The CDR3 nucleotides read TGTGCCATCAGGGTCGACGGCGGATCCTACGAGCAGTACTTC.

V usage is TRBV6-5 and J usage is TRBJ1-3, with D hard to call. CDR1 and CDR2 from the germline V gene are MNHEY and SVGAGI. V lost 2 bases to trimming and J lost 0 bases, with 11 bases between them. This CDR3 is built from 16 residues. The CDR3: CASSYASGLSGNTIYF. The CDR3 DNA is TGTGCCAGCAGTTACGCTTCTGGCCTCTCTGGAAACACCATATATTTT.

V usage is TRBV5-1 and J usage is TRBJ1-2; D unclear. V gave up 4 bases and J gave up 3 bases, with 7 bases separating them. Germline V gene data show CDR1 as SGHRS and CDR2 as YFSETQ. CDR3 length: 12 residues. CDR3 DNA sequence: TGCGCCAGCAGCCCTCCGGACTATGGCTACACCTTC. It yields the protein CASSPPDYGYTF.

The chain is built from TRBV28 and TRBJ1-3, with 9 bases matching TRBD1. CDR3 length: 18 amino acids. Germline CDR1 MDHEN, CDR2 SYDVKM. V shed 8 bases and J 2 bases; nucleotides not matched to a gene: 16. The DNA of the CDR3 is TGTGCCAGCGCCGGGACAGGGACCCGAGGGCAAACTGGAAACACCATATATTTT. This translates into CASAGTGTRGQTGNTIYF.

The rearrangement joins TRBV6-5 to TRBJ2-7; tentative D call: TRBD1 (5 bases). The CDR3 length is 14 residues. The V gene lost 2 bases and the J gene lost 3 bases, with 11 bases spanning the gap. CDR1 is MNHEY, CDR2 SVGAGI, per germline. CDR3 amino acids: CASSYNRINYEQYF. DNA of the CDR3: TGTGCCAGCAGTTACAACAGGATAAACTACGAGCAGTACTTC.

Written as DNA, the CDR3 is TGTGCCAGCAGCACACAGGGGGCGCGCCGTGGTGGCTACACCTTC. Amino acid sequence: CASSTQGARRGGYTF. This sequence joins TRBV7-8 and TRBJ1-2, with 9 bases lining up with TRBD1. J lost 7 bases, V lost 5 bases, and 11 bases had no gene match. The CDR3 runs 15 residues. Germline V CDR1 and CDR2: SGHVS, FQNEAQ.

This chain links TRBV6-5 with TRBJ1-1; perhaps TRBD1 as D (6 bases). There are 13 residues in the CDR3. Germline V gives CDR1 MNHEY, CDR2 SVGAGI. V shed 11 bases and J shed 4 bases, with 17 bases lying between them. The DNA of the CDR3 is TGTGCCCGCTACCCTGTGGGGGCCACTGAAGCTTTCTTT. As protein: CARYPVGATEAFF.

This clone has just a few counts. The chain is built from TRBV28 and TRBJ1-2, with D possibly being TRBD1 (5 bases). The V gene lost 6 bases and the J gene lost 4 bases, with 12 bases spanning the gap. Germline assignment: CDR1 MDHEN and CDR2 SYDVKM. CDR3 size: 13 residues. The CDR3 DNA follows: TGTGCCAGCAGAAATCAGGGCGTCTATGGCTACACCTTC. Protein sequence: CASRNQGVYGYTF.